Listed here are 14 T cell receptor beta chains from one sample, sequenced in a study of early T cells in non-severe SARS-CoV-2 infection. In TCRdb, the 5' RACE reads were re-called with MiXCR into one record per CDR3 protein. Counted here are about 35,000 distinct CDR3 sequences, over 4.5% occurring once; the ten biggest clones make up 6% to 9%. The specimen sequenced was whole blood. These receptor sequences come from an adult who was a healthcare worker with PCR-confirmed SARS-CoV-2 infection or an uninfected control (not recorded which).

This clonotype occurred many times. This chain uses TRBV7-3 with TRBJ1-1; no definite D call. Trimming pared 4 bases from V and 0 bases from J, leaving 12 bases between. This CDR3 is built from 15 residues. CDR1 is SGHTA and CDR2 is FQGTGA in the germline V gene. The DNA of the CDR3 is TGTGCCAGCAGCTCCACCGCGGGTATGAACACTGAAGCTTTCTTT. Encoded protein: CASSSTAGMNTEAFF.

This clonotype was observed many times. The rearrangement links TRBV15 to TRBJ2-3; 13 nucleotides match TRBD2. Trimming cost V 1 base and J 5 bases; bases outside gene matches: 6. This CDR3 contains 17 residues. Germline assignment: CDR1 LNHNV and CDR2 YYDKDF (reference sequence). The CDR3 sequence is CATSRATSGRSKDTQYF. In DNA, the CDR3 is TGTGCCACCAGCAGAGCGACTAGCGGGAGGTCGAAAGATACGCAGTATTTT.

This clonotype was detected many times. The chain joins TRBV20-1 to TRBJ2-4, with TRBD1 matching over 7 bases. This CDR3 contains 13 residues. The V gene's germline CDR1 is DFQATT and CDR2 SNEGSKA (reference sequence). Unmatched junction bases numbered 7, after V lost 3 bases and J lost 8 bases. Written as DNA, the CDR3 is TGCAGTGCTAGCGCAGGGCAGGGGGACATTCAGTACTTC. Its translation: CSASAGQGDIQYF.

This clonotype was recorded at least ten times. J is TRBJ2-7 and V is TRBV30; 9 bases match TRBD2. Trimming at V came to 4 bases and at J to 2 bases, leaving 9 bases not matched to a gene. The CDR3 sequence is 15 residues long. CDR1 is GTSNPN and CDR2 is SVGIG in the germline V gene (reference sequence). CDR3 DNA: TGTGCCTGGACAAGTGCAGCGGGGGGCCCCTACGAGCAGTACTTC. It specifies CAWTSAAGGPYEQYF.

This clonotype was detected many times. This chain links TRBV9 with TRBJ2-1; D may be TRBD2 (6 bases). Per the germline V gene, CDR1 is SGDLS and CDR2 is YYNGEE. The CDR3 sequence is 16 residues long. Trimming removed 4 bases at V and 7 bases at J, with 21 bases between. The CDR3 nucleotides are TGTGCCAGCAGCCCTAGGTCGGGGACTTCGAAAAATGAGCAGTTCTTC. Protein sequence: CASSPRSGTSKNEQFF.

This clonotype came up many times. This CDR3 reads CASSLAQGPLYGYTF. CDR3 DNA sequence: TGTGCCAGCAGCTTAGCCCAGGGGCCCCTCTATGGCTACACCTTC. The chain carries TRBV11-2 and TRBJ1-2; possibly TRBD1 for D (6 bases). The CDR3 covers 15 residues. Per the germline V gene, CDR1 is SGHAT and CDR2 is FQNNGV. V shed 1 base and J shed 4 bases, with 13 bases lying between them. Full variable domain (rest looked up from reference TRBV11-2 and TRBJ1-2): EAGVAQSPRYKIIEKRQSVAFWCNPISGHATLYWYQQILGQGPKLLIQFQNNGVVDDSQLPKDRFSAERLKGVDSTLKIQPAKLEDSAVYLCASSLAQGPLYGYTFGSGTRLTVV.

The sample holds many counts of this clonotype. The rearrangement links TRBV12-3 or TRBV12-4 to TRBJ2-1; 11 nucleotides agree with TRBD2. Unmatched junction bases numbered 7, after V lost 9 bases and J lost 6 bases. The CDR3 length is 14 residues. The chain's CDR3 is CASILAGVGNEQFF. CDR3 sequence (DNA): TGTGCCAGTATACTAGCGGGAGTCGGCAATGAGCAGTTCTTC.

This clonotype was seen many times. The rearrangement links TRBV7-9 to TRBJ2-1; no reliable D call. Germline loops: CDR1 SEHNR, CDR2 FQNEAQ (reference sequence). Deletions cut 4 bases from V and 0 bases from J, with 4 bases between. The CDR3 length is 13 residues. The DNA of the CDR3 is TGTGCCAGCAGCTGGGACTCCTACAATGAGCAGTTCTTC. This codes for CASSWDSYNEQFF.

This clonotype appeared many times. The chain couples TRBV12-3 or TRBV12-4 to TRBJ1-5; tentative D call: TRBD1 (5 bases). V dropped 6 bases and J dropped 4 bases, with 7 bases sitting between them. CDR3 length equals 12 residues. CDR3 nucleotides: TGTGCCAGCAGCGACAGAAATCAGCCCCAGCATTTT. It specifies CASSDRNQPQHF.

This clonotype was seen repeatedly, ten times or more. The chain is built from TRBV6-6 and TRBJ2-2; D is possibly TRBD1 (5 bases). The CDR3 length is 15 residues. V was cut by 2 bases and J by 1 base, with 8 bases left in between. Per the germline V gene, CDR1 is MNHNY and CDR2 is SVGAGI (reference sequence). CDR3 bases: TGTGCCAGCAGTTACGGGGCAGGGAACACCGGGGAGCTGTTTTTT. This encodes CASSYGAGNTGELFF.

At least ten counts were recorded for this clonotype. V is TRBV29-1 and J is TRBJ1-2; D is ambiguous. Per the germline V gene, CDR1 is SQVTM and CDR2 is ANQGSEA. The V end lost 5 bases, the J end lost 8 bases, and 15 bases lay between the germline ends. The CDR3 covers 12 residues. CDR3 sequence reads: CSVLEGSGGYTF. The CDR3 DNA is TGCAGCGTTCTGGAGGGCTCGGGCGGCTACACCTTC.

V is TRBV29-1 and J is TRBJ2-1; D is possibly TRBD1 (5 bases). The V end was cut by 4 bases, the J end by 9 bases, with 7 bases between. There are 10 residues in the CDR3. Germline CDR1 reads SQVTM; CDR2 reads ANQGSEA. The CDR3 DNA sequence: TGCAGCGTTGGGGGCGCTGAGCAGTTCTTC. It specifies CSVGGAEQFF.

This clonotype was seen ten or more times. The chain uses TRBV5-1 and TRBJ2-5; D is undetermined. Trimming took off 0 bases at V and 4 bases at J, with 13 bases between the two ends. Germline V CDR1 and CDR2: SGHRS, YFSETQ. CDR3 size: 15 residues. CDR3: CASSLAPAGRETQYF. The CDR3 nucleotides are TGCGCCAGCAGCTTGGCCCCCGCAGGTCGAGAGACCCAGTACTTC.

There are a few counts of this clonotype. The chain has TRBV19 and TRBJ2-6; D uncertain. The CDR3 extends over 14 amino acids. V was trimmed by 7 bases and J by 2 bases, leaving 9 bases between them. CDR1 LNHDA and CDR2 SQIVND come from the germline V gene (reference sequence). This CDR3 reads CASNSATGANVLTF. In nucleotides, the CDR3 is TGTGCCAGTAATTCGGCAACTGGGGCCAACGTCCTGACTTTC.